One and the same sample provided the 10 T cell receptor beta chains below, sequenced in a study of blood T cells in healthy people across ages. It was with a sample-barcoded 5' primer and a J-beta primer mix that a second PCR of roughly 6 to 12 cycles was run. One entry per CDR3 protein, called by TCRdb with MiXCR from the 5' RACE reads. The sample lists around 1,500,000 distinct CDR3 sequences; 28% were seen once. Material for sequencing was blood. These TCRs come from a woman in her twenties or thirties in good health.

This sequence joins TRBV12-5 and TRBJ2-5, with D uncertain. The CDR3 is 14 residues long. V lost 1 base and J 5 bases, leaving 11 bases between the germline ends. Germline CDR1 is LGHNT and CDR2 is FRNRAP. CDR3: CASGLDSVGETQYF. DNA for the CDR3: TGTGCTAGTGGTTTGGACAGCGTTGGGGAGACCCAGTACTTC.

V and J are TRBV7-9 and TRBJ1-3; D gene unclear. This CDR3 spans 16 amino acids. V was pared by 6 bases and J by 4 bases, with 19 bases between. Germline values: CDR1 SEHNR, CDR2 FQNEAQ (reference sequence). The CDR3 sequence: CASSPPGAARGNTIYF. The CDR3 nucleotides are TGTGCCAGCAGTCCGCCGGGAGCAGCGCGGGGAAACACCATATATTTT. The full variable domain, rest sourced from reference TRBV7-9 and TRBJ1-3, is DTGVSQNPRHKITKRGQNVTFRCDPISEHNRLYWYRQTLGQGPEFLTYFQNEAQLEKSRLLSDRFSAERPKGSFSTLEIQRTEQGDSAMYLCASSPPGAARGNTIYFGEGSWLTVV.

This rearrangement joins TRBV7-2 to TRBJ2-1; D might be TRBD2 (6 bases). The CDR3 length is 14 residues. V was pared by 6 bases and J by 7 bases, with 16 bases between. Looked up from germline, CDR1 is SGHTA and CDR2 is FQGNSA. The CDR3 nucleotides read TGTGCCAGCAGTCGACGGTGGGGGGAGAATGAGCAGTTCTTC. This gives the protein CASSRRWGENEQFF.

The CDR3 sequence is CASSQAGQVNTGELFF. The CDR3 DNA reads as TGTGCCAGCAGCCAGGCCGGACAGGTGAACACCGGGGAGCTGTTTTTT. The J gene is TRBJ2-2, the V gene TRBV5-5; TRBD1 matches at 7 bases. The CDR3 sequence is 16 residues long. V shed 4 bases, J shed 1 base, and the junction held 7 bases outside the gene matches. Germline-derived CDR1 and CDR2 are SGHKS and YYEKEE (reference sequence).

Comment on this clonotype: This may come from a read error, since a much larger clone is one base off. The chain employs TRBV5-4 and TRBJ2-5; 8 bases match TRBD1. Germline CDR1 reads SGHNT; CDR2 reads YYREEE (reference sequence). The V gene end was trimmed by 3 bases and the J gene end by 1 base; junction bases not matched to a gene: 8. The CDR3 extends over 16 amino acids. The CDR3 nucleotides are TGTGCCAGCAGCTCCGGGACAGGCCAGTTCCAAGAGACCCAGTACTTC. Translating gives CASSSGTGQFQETQYF.

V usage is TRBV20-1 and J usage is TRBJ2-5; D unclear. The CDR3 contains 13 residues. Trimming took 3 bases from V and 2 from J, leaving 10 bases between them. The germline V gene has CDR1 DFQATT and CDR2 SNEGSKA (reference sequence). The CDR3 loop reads CSARRLGQETQYF. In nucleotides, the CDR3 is TGCAGTGCTAGGCGACTGGGGCAAGAGACCCAGTACTTC.

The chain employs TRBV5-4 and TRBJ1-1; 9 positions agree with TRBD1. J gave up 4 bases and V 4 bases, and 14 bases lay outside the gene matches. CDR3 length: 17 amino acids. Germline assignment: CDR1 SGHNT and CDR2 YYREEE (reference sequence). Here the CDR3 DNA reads TGTGCCAGCAGCCCGATGGGGACAGGGAGTATAGGCACTGAAGCTTTCTTT. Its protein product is CASSPMGTGSIGTEAFF.

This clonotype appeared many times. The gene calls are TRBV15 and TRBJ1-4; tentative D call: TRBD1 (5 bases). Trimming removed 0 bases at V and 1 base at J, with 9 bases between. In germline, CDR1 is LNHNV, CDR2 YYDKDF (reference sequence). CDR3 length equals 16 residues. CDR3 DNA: TGTGCCACCAGCAGAGATAACCAGGGAACTAATGAAAAACTGTTTTTT. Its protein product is CATSRDNQGTNEKLFF.

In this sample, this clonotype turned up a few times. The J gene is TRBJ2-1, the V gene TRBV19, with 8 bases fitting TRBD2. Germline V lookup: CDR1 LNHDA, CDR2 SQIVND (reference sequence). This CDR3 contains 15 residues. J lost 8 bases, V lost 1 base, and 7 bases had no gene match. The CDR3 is CASSIAGTSIDEQFF. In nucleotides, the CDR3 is TGTGCCAGTAGTATAGCCGGGACTAGTATCGATGAGCAGTTCTTC.

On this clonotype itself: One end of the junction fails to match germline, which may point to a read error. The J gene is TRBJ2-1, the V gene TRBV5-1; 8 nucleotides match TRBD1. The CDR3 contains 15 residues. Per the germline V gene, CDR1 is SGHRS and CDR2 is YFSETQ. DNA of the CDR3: TGCGCCAGCAGCTTCCGGGACAGGACAATGAATGAGCAATTCTTC. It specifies CASSFRDRTMNEQFF.